Below are 19 T cell receptor beta chains sequenced from a single sample in a study of CD8+CD57+ T cells in acquired aplastic anemia. Genomic DNA, the template, was used for profiling of the TCR beta VDJ and CDR3. TCRdb analysed the reads with MiXCR anew, one entry per CDR3 protein. Altogether about 190,000 distinct CDR3 sequences are present, around 47% being singletons, with the ten largest covering around 9.7%. Patients chosen for sequencing had shown CD8+CD57+ cell expansion by flow cytometry. Sequencing used sorted CD4+, CD8+, or CD8+CD57+ T cells (not recorded which) from PBMCs. These TCRs come from a human donor with aplastic anemia.

V and J are TRBV5-1 and TRBJ1-5; 7 nucleotides agree with TRBD1. V was pared by 0 bases and J by 2 bases, with 2 bases of the junction left unmatched. CDR3 length: 15 residues. Per germline, CDR1 SGHRS and CDR2 YFSETQ. CDR3 loop: CASSLEGAGNQPQHF. The DNA for the CDR3 is TGCGCCAGCAGCTTGGAGGGGGCGGGCAATCAGCCCCAGCATTTT.

The chain links TRBV5-4 to TRBJ1-6; 7 bases are a match to TRBD1. There are 15 residues in the CDR3. V lost 4 bases and J lost 7; bases outside the gene matches: 8. Germline V lookup: CDR1 SGHNT, CDR2 YYREEE (reference sequence). CDR3 coding DNA: TGTGCCAGCAGCCCTTCGGGGACAGCAAATTCACCCCTCCACTTT. Protein: CASSPSGTANSPLHF. Drawing the rest from reference TRBV5-4 and TRBJ1-6, the complete variable domain is ETGVTQSPTHLIKTRGQQVTLRCSSQSGHNTVSWYQQALGQGPQFIFQYYREEENGRGNFPPRFSGLQFPNYSSELNVNALELDDSALYLCASSPSGTANSPLHFGNGTRLTVT.

The genes are TRBV10-3 and TRBJ2-5; D remains unclear. The last part of the DNA fits TRBJ2-7 better; the J call may be wrong. CDR3 length equals 10 residues. CDR1 ENHRY and CDR2 SYGVKD come from the germline V gene. This CDR3 reads CASTGYEQYF. As DNA, the CDR3 is TGTGCCTCAACGGGCTACGAGCAGTACTTC.

This clonotype occurred a few times. The chain combines TRBV24-1 with TRBJ2-7; no clear D gene. Between the trimmed V and J ends, which lost 5 bases and 5 bases, there was a span of 9 bases. Germline assignment: CDR1 KGHDR and CDR2 SFDVKD. The length of the CDR3 is 12 residues. This CDR3 is CATSAGWDEQYF. The CDR3 nucleotides read TGTGCCACCAGTGCGGGTTGGGACGAGCAGTACTTC.

V usage is TRBV29-1 and J usage is TRBJ2-1; D remains ambiguous. This CDR3 has 15 residues. V was cut by 6 bases and J by 1 base, with 16 bases left in between. The germline V gene encodes CDR1 SQVTM and CDR2 ANQGSEA. In nucleotides, the CDR3 is TGCAGCGTAGAAAAAACAGTAATTTCCTACAATGAGCAGTTCTTC. This encodes CSVEKTVISYNEQFF.

The chain combines TRBV29-1 with TRBJ2-7; TRBD2 is a possible D gene (5 bases). The CDR3 is made up of 12 amino acids. The V end lost 4 bases, the J end lost 3 bases, and 10 bases lay between the germline ends. Germline loops: CDR1 SQVTM, CDR2 ANQGSEA. The CDR3 reads CSVGTGNYEQYF. CDR3 bases: TGCAGCGTTGGGACGGGAAACTACGAGCAGTACTTC.

The J gene is TRBJ2-7, the V gene TRBV6-8; a possible D gene is TRBD1 (6 bases). V was shortened by 6 bases and J by 5 bases, with 29 bases between the two germline ends. Germline CDR1 MNHGY, CDR2 SAAAGT. There are 18 residues in the CDR3. CDR3 in DNA: TGTGCCAGCAGCACCCGGACAGTTTCAAATAAAAATTGCAACGAGCAGTACTTC. It codes for CASSTRTVSNKNCNEQYF.

The chain combines TRBV25-1 with TRBJ1-2; D is unclear. The ends were cut back, 5 bases at V and 2 bases at J, with 9 bases in the middle. Per germline, CDR1 MGHDK and CDR2 SYGVNS. There are 13 residues in the CDR3. The CDR3 bases are TGTGCCAGCAGTTCAAATCCCAACTATGGCTACACCTTC. The encoded protein is CASSSNPNYGYTF.

This clonotype was observed many times. The gene calls are TRBV19 and TRBJ1-4; D not certain. Trimming left V 7 bases short and J 0 bases short, with 12 bases between. CDR1 is LNHDA and CDR2 is SQIVND in the germline V gene (reference sequence). The CDR3 runs 15 residues. The DNA for the CDR3 is TGTGCCAGTACAGGACGGAGAGCAACTAATGAAAAACTGTTTTTT. This codes for CASTGRRATNEKLFF.

This sequence joins TRBV29-1 and TRBJ2-7; TRBD2 might be the D (6 bases). Germline-derived CDR1 and CDR2 are SQVTM and ANQGSEA. The CDR3 runs 14 residues. With 7 bases removed from V and 6 bases from J, the gap between germline ends came to 22 bases. For the CDR3, the DNA is TGCAGCGCCACAGGTGGAGGGAGGTCACGCGAGCAGTACTTC. Translated, it gives CSATGGGRSREQYF.

This clonotype was recorded at least ten times. The V gene is TRBV6-5, the J gene TRBJ2-7; D may be TRBD1 or TRBD2 (6 bases each). Per germline, CDR1 MNHEY and CDR2 SVGAGI. V shed 2 bases and J shed 3 bases, with 20 bases lying between them. The CDR3 contains 17 residues. The CDR3: CASSYVGGPDSYYEQYF. The CDR3 coding sequence is TGTGCCAGCAGTTACGTGGGGGGCCCCGATAGTTACTACGAGCAGTACTTC.

The gene calls are TRBV2 and TRBJ1-2; D unresolved. The germline V and J ends were trimmed by 5 bases and 7 bases, with 20 bases remaining between them. CDR1 SNHLY and CDR2 FYNNEI come from the germline V gene. The CDR3 extends over 15 amino acids. The CDR3 DNA follows: TGTGCCAGCAGTCCCTCCCCGGCCCTCGCAGGTGGCTACACCTTC. It codes for CASSPSPALAGGYTF.

The table lists this clonotype with many counts. This sequence joins TRBV14 and TRBJ2-7, with 10 nucleotides matching TRBD2. Trimming at V came to 3 bases and at J to 5 bases, leaving 7 bases not matched to a gene. Germline CDR1 SGHDN, CDR2 FVKESK. The CDR3 consists of 15 residues. This CDR3 is CASSQLAGDSHEQYF. In DNA form, the CDR3 reads TGTGCCAGCAGCCAGCTAGCGGGAGATTCCCACGAGCAGTACTTC.

There are many counts of this clonotype. This chain connects TRBV13 to TRBJ2-3; D possibly corresponds to TRBD2 (5 bases). CDR1 and CDR2 (germline): PRHDT, FYEKMQ (reference sequence). CDR3 size: 14 residues. V was shortened by 4 bases and J by 2 bases, with 10 bases between the two germline ends. The CDR3 bases are TGTGCCAGCAGCTCAGACGGACTCACAGATACGCAGTATTTT. It translates to CASSSDGLTDTQYF.

V is TRBV7-9 and J is TRBJ1-1; D call uncertain. Germline CDR1 and CDR2: SEHNR and FQNEAQ (reference sequence). This CDR3 spans 13 amino acids. The V gene lost 6 bases and the J gene lost 0 bases, with 8 bases spanning the gap. In DNA form, the CDR3 reads TGTGCCAGCAGTGGATATATGAACACTGAAGCTTTCTTT. It codes for CASSGYMNTEAFF.

This chain connects TRBV4-2 to TRBJ1-2; D gene ambiguous. This CDR3 is built from 16 residues. Germline V gene data show CDR1 as LGHNA and CDR2 as YNFKEQ. The V and J ends lost 0 bases and 2 bases respectively, with 13 bases between them. CDR3 region: CASSQEMGGDNYGYTF. The CDR3 nucleotides are TGTGCCAGCAGCCAAGAGATGGGAGGAGACAACTATGGCTACACCTTC.

The chain uses TRBV19 and TRBJ2-7, with TRBD2 identical over 8 bases. Germline V lookup: CDR1 LNHDA, CDR2 SQIVND (reference sequence). V was pared by 0 bases and J by 3 bases, with 4 bases of the junction left unmatched. This CDR3 is built from 15 residues. The CDR3 DNA follows: TGTGCCAGTAGTATAGACGGAGCGGGGGACTACGAGCAGTACTTC. This codes for CASSIDGAGDYEQYF.

There are many counts of this clonotype. This chain uses TRBV12-5 with TRBJ1-5; D remains ambiguous. CDR1 and CDR2 (germline): LGHNT, FRNRAP. CDR3 length equals 12 residues. The V gene lost 8 bases and the J gene lost 7 bases, with 12 bases spanning the gap. The CDR3 loop reads CASSKEGQPQHF. DNA for the CDR3: TGTGCTAGTTCCAAAGAGGGACAGCCCCAGCATTTT.

The chain has TRBV12-3 or TRBV12-4 and TRBJ2-7, with 9 bases lining up with TRBD1. The CDR3 has 14 amino acids. J was trimmed by 3 bases and V by 5 bases; bases with no gene match: 5. CDR3 nucleotides: TGTGCCAGCAGTCTGGGACAGGGATACTACGAGCAGTACTTC. It translates to CASSLGQGYYEQYF.